The 22 T cell receptor beta chains listed next were all sequenced from one sample in a study of blood T cells in healthy people across ages. With a J-beta primer mix and a sample-barcoded 5' primer, a second PCR ran about 7 to 12 cycles. Using its own MiXCR run on the 5' RACE reads, TCRdb lists one record per CDR3 protein. The sample includes about 290,000 distinct CDR3 sequences, 25% to 30% of them seen just once. Sequencing was performed on blood. Receptors originate from a woman in her 70s in good health.

Only a few counts were recorded for this clonotype. This rearrangement joins TRBV20-1 to TRBJ1-4; D is uncertain. The CDR3 is 13 amino acids. Germline values: CDR1 DFQATT, CDR2 SNEGSKA (reference sequence). The V and J ends lost 0 bases and 7 bases respectively, with 9 bases between them. CDR3: CSARDQPAEKLFF. The DNA for the CDR3 is TGCAGTGCTAGAGACCAACCGGCTGAAAAACTGTTTTTT.

The gene calls are TRBV12-5 and TRBJ1-4; maybe TRBD1 (5 bases). This CDR3 comprises 13 residues. Germline CDR1 reads LGHNT; CDR2 reads FRNRAP. V gave up 1 base and J gave up 12 bases, with 12 bases separating them. CDR3 DNA: TGTGCTAGTGGTTTGGAGGCAGGGAGTCAACTGTTTTTT. Translation gives CASGLEAGSQLFF.

This clonotype was seen a handful of times. The V call is TRBV24-1, the J call TRBJ2-4; tentative D call: TRBD1 (5 bases). CDR3 length equals 13 residues. Germline CDR1 KGHDR, CDR2 SFDVKD. Trimming removed 9 bases at V and 0 bases at J, with 8 bases between. The CDR3, as DNA: TGTGCCACCGGCAGGGAAGCCAAAAACATTCAGTACTTC. The encoded protein is CATGREAKNIQYF.

This clonotype has only a few counts. The V gene is TRBV3-1, the J gene TRBJ1-1, with 7 nucleotides matching TRBD1. This CDR3 is built from 14 residues. The J segment lost 4 bases and the V segment lost 3 bases, leaving 5 bases of the junction unmatched. Germline CDR1 LGHDT, CDR2 YNNKEL (reference sequence). The DNA of the CDR3 is TGTGCCAGCAGCCACCCTGACAGGGCCACTGAAGCTTTCTTT. Its translation is CASSHPDRATEAFF.

The chain is built from TRBV5-8 and TRBJ2-2; 12 nucleotides match TRBD2. The CDR3 totals 17 residues. The ends lost 4 bases at V and 2 bases at J; junction bases unmatched: 6. The germline V gene has CDR1 SGHTS and CDR2 YDEGEE. CDR3 in amino acids: CASSPGLAGRNTGELFF. Written as DNA, the CDR3 is TGTGCCAGCAGCCCAGGACTAGCGGGACGCAACACCGGGGAGCTGTTTTTT.

Here the CDR3 reads CSARDLRSGGALETQYF. CDR3 DNA sequence: TGCAGTGCTAGGGATCTCCGTAGCGGGGGGGCGTTGGAGACCCAGTACTTC. V gene TRBV20-1 combines with J gene TRBJ2-5; 11 bases agree with TRBD2. This CDR3 contains 17 residues. The germline V gene has CDR1 DFQATT and CDR2 SNEGSKA (reference sequence). Trimming took 3 bases from V and 5 from J; bases not matched to a gene: 14.

The chain couples TRBV15 to TRBJ2-5; D uncertain. The J call may be faulty, since TRBJ2-7 better matches the DNA end. Looked up from germline, CDR1 is LNHNV and CDR2 is YYDKDF (reference sequence). The CDR3 sequence is 12 residues long. CDR3 sequence: CATGSSNREQYF. CDR3 DNA: TGTGCCACCGGCTCCAGCAACCGCGAGCAGTACTTC.

Concerning this clonotype: This could be a read error, since a much larger clone is one nucleotide away. The rearrangement links TRBV5-1 to TRBJ2-7; 10 positions agree with TRBD1. Germline V gene lookup returns CDR1 SGHRS and CDR2 YFSETQ. CDR3 length: 15 amino acids. DNA of the CDR3: TGCGCCAACAGCTTGGGTGGGACAGGGGACTACGAGCAGTACTTC. This translates into CANSLGGTGDYEQYF.

V usage is TRBV29-1 and J usage is TRBJ1-5, with TRBD1 identical over 7 bases. The V gene's germline CDR1 is SQVTM and CDR2 ANQGSEA. V lost 7 bases, J lost 6 bases, and 12 bases stayed unmatched. The CDR3 covers 14 residues. The CDR3 loop is CSAGGAGGGQPQHF. In nucleotides, the CDR3 is TGCAGCGCCGGAGGGGCAGGGGGAGGTCAGCCCCAGCATTTT. The whole variable domain, remainder taken from reference TRBV29-1 and TRBJ1-5, is SAVISQKPSRDICQRGTSLTIQCQVDSQVTMMFWYRQQPGQSLTLIATANQGSEATYESGFVIDKFPISRPNLTFSTLTVSNMSPEDSSIYLCSAGGAGGGQPQHFGDGTRLSIL.

The chain employs TRBV7-2 and TRBJ1-4; unclear D gene. The V end lost 2 bases, the J end lost 0 bases, and 10 bases lay between the germline ends. The CDR3 spans 16 residues. CDR1 SGHTA and CDR2 FQGNSA come from the germline V gene. CDR3 loop: CASSLLPPATNEKLFF. The CDR3 DNA sequence: TGTGCCAGCAGCTTACTCCCTCCTGCAACTAATGAAAAACTGTTTTTT.

This clonotype showed up just a few times. This chain links TRBV18 with TRBJ2-6; tentatively, D is TRBD2 (6 bases). The CDR3 totals 18 residues. V dropped 2 bases and J dropped 2 bases, with 16 bases sitting between them. Germline CDR1 and CDR2: KGHSH and LQKENI. The CDR3, as DNA: TGTGCCAGCTCACCAATGGGCCTCTCGGGGGCTGGGGCCAACGTCCTGACTTTC. Protein: CASSPMGLSGAGANVLTF. The entire variable domain, with the rest obtained from reference TRBV18 and TRBJ2-6, is as follows: NAGVMQNPRHLVRRRGQEARLRCSPMKGHSHVYWYRQLPEEGLKFMVYLQKENIIDESGMPKERFSAEFPKEGPSILRIQQVVRGDSAAYFCASSPMGLSGAGANVLTFGAGSRLTVL.

The genes are TRBV6-5 and TRBJ2-2, with D maybe TRBD2 (7 bases). CDR1 is MNHEY and CDR2 is SVGAGI in the germline V gene. The V gene lost 3 bases and the J gene lost 4 bases, with 18 bases spanning the gap. This CDR3 region has 17 residues. The CDR3 here is CASSYSLWGGGTGELFF. The CDR3 nucleotides are TGTGCCAGCAGTTATTCCCTCTGGGGGGGCGGCACCGGGGAGCTGTTTTTT.

This clonotype was seen a handful of times. V and J are TRBV27 and TRBJ2-7; no definite D call. V was pared by 3 bases and J by 2 bases, with 14 bases between. There are 15 residues in the CDR3. Germline CDR1 is MNHEY and CDR2 is SMNVEV (reference sequence). The CDR3 DNA reads TGTGCCAGCAGTTTCCGACCCATTCCGGCCTACGAGCAGTACTTC. It translates to CASSFRPIPAYEQYF.

V and J are TRBV9 and TRBJ1-3; perhaps TRBD1 as D (6 bases). Germline V lookup: CDR1 SGDLS, CDR2 YYNGEE. The CDR3 is 17 amino acids. The ends were cut back, 4 bases at V and 1 base at J, with 18 bases in the middle. CDR3 nucleotides: TGTGCCAGCAGCCCAAGCACAGGGCCCCGATCTGGAAACACCATATATTTT. The encoded protein is CASSPSTGPRSGNTIYF.

V is TRBV18 and J is TRBJ2-5; D might be TRBD2 (6 bases). CDR1 and CDR2 from the germline V gene are KGHSH and LQKENI. CDR3 length: 14 residues. The V gene lost 3 bases and the J gene lost 1 base, with 9 bases spanning the gap. CDR3 nucleotide sequence: TGTGCCAGCTCACCTCCGCGGGGCCAAGAGACCCAGTACTTC. Protein sequence: CASSPPRGQETQYF.

The CDR3 DNA follows: TGTGCCAGCAGCGTAGAGGGCGCGTACTCCGGGGAGCTGTTTTTT. Translated, it gives CASSVEGAYSGELFF. The V gene is TRBV9, the J gene TRBJ2-2; the D is unclear. Germline assignment: CDR1 SGDLS and CDR2 YYNGEE. The CDR3 runs 15 residues. Trimming stripped 0 bases from V and 6 bases from J, with 12 bases between.

The V gene is TRBV29-1, the J gene TRBJ2-7, with 9 positions matching TRBD1. Germline V lookup: CDR1 SQVTM, CDR2 ANQGSEA. V lost 5 bases, J lost 2 bases, and 4 bases stayed unmatched. The CDR3 loop spans 13 amino acids. The CDR3 DNA reads as TGCAGCGTTAAAAGACAGGGGGCCTACGAGCAGTACTTC. It yields the protein CSVKRQGAYEQYF.

In this sample, this clonotype turned up many times. This chain connects TRBV12-3 or TRBV12-4 to TRBJ2-2, with D possibly TRBD2 on 5 matching bases. This CDR3 is built from 13 residues. Trimming shortened V by 3 bases and J by 4 bases, and 6 bases separated the two germline ends. The CDR3 DNA follows: TGTGCCAGCAGTTTCCGGGGCACCGGGGAGCTGTTTTTT. Translating gives CASSFRGTGELFF.

In this sample, this clonotype turned up many times. V and J are TRBV4-1 and TRBJ1-4; TRBD1 might be the D (5 bases). Germline CDR1 reads MGHRA; CDR2 reads YSYEKL. The CDR3 totals 14 residues. Between the trimmed V and J ends, which lost 5 bases and 6 bases, there was a span of 13 bases. The chain's CDR3 is CASSARDWDEKLFF. DNA for the CDR3: TGCGCCAGCAGCGCCCGGGACTGGGATGAAAAACTGTTTTTT.

The rearrangement joins TRBV7-6 to TRBJ2-1, with 8 bases lining up with TRBD2. CDR1 and CDR2 from the germline V gene are SGHVS and FNYEAQ. V shed 5 bases, J shed 8 bases, and the junction held 8 bases outside the gene matches. The CDR3 contains 14 residues. The chain's CDR3 is CASSPGLVSDEQFF. The CDR3 region has the DNA TGTGCCAGCAGCCCGGGACTAGTATCCGATGAGCAGTTCTTC. The entire variable domain, with the rest obtained from reference TRBV7-6 and TRBJ2-1, is as follows: GAGVSQSPRYKVTKRGQDVALRCDPISGHVSLYWYRQALGQGPEFLTYFNYEAQQDKSGLPNDRFSAERPEGSISTLTIQRTEQRDSAMYRCASSPGLVSDEQFFGPGTRLTVL.

The rearrangement joins TRBV5-6 to TRBJ2-7, with D possibly matching TRBD2 (5 bases). The end of the DNA is better explained by TRBJ2-1, so the J call may be wrong. This CDR3 is 12 amino acids long. CDR1 is SGHDT, CDR2 YYEEEE, per germline. CDR3 sequence: CASSLAGVEQFF. In DNA, the CDR3 is TGTGCCAGCAGCTTGGCCGGGGTTGAGCAGTTCTTC.

V usage is TRBV20-1 and J usage is TRBJ1-2; 7 nucleotides line up with TRBD1. The CDR3 is made up of 16 amino acids. Germline CDR1 reads DFQATT; CDR2 reads SNEGSKA (reference sequence). Trimming removed 1 base from V and 2 bases from J; junction bases left unmatched: 10. In DNA form, the CDR3 reads TGCAGTGCTAGAGGCCGGGGACAGATGGTGAACTATGGCTACACCTTC. This sequence encodes CSARGRGQMVNYGYTF.